Listed below are T cell receptor beta chains from one sample, sequenced in a study of T cell changes during pregnancy in multiple sclerosis. Here immunoSEQ multiplex PCR was the method, and the copy in TCRdb shows in-frame clones only, minus some. The data contain about 98,000 clones, about 92% of them singletons. The starting material was peripheral blood, obtained after pregnancy. Receptor source: a female donor in good health, enrolled as a control in a pregnancy study. The CDR3 runs from the conserved cysteine through the conserved F or W. The order of the fields is J gene, V gene, D gene, clone size, CDR3 DNA, CDR3 protein. A D gene is named only where the DNA matches it firmly. Rows give clone size only sometimes, using once, few, many, or a class for an expanded clone.

j_gene: TRBJ1-1; v_gene: TRBV10-2; d_gene: NA; abundance: NA; CDR3nt: TGCGCCAGCGGGGGAGGGAGCGCGAACACTGAAGCTTTCTTT; CDR3aa: CASGGGSANTEAFF
j_gene: TRBJ2-1; v_gene: TRBV6-4; d_gene: TRBD2; abundance: NA; CDR3nt: TGTGCCAGCAGTGACTCTCTAGCGGGAGACCACAATGAGCAGTTCTTC; CDR3aa: CASSDSLAGDHNEQFF
j_gene: TRBJ1-4; v_gene: TRBV7-9; d_gene: TRBD1; abundance: NA; CDR3nt: TGTGCCAGCATCTTGGACAGGCCTAGTCGGTCAAATGAAAAACTGTTTTTT; CDR3aa: CASILDRPSRSNEKLFF
j_gene: TRBJ2-5; v_gene: TRBV6-5; d_gene: NA; abundance: NA; CDR3nt: TGTGCCAGCAGTTACTTTGACAGACAAGAGACCCAGTACTTC; CDR3aa: CASSYFDRQETQYF
j_gene: TRBJ2-5; v_gene: TRBV21-1; d_gene: NA; abundance: NA; CDR3nt: TGTGCCAGCAGCCAACCTGGGCCGCCTAGCGGGTCTGGGAACTTC; CDR3aa: CASSQPGPPSGSGNF
j_gene: TRBJ2-7; v_gene: TRBV9; d_gene: TRBD1; abundance: NA; CDR3nt: TGTGCCAGCAGCATCGGAGGGACAGGGCTGTACGAGCAGTACTTC; CDR3aa: CASSIGGTGLYEQYF
j_gene: TRBJ2-1; v_gene: TRBV27; d_gene: NA; abundance: NA; CDR3nt: TGTGCCAGCAGTTTATCAAGCGGGGAGCAGTTCTTC; CDR3aa: CASSLSSGEQFF
j_gene: TRBJ2-3; v_gene: TRBV7-8; d_gene: TRBD2; abundance: NA; CDR3nt: TGTGCCAGCAGCTGGGGACTAGCGGGAGGATCAGATACGCAGTATTTT; CDR3aa: CASSWGLAGGSDTQYF
j_gene: TRBJ1-4; v_gene: TRBV2; d_gene: NA; abundance: NA; CDR3nt: TGTGCCAGCAGTGTGTCCGGGGGGTATAATGAAAAACTGTTTTTT; CDR3aa: CASSVSGGYNEKLFF
j_gene: TRBJ2-5; v_gene: TRBV2; d_gene: TRBD2; abundance: NA; CDR3nt: TGTGCCAGCAGCCTAGATAGCGGGAGAAGTGAGACCCAGTACTTC; CDR3aa: CASSLDSGRSETQYF
j_gene: TRBJ2-5; v_gene: TRBV30; d_gene: TRBD1; abundance: once; CDR3nt: TGTGCCTGGAGGACAGGGGGCTTCTCGTCGGAGACCCAGTACTTC; CDR3aa: CAWRTGGFSSETQYF
j_gene: TRBJ2-1; v_gene: TRBV19; d_gene: NA; abundance: NA; CDR3nt: TGTGCCAGTAGTTTCGAGGGCGGGGGCTGGTCCTACAATGAGCAGTTCTTC; CDR3aa: CASSFEGGGWSYNEQFF
j_gene: TRBJ1-2; v_gene: TRBV7-2; d_gene: TRBD1; abundance: NA; CDR3nt: TGTGCCAGCAGCTCGGACAGGGCTGGCTACACCTTC; CDR3aa: CASSSDRAGYTF
j_gene: TRBJ2-3; v_gene: TRBV6-5; d_gene: NA; abundance: NA; CDR3nt: TGTGCCAGCAGTTACCGCGGGGGCGGCGGGGATACGCAGTATTTT; CDR3aa: CASSYRGGGGDTQYF
j_gene: TRBJ2-2; v_gene: TRBV27; d_gene: TRBD2; abundance: NA; CDR3nt: TGTGCCAGCAGTTTAGGCGGGAGAGGCGCCGGGGAGCTGTTTTTT; CDR3aa: CASSLGGRGAGELFF
j_gene: TRBJ2-7; v_gene: TRBV19; d_gene: NA; abundance: NA; CDR3nt: TGTGCCAGTAGTGTTCGGGGGACCTACGAGCAGTACTTC; CDR3aa: CASSVRGTYEQYF
j_gene: TRBJ2-7; v_gene: TRBV7-3; d_gene: NA; abundance: NA; CDR3nt: TGTGCCAGCAGCTTAACACCCGGTGCCAACTACGAGCAGTACTTC; CDR3aa: CASSLTPGANYEQYF
j_gene: TRBJ1-6; v_gene: TRBV11-2; d_gene: NA; abundance: NA; CDR3nt: TGTGCCAGCAGGTCAGGGTCGAATTCACCCCTCCACTTT; CDR3aa: CASRSGSNSPLHF
j_gene: TRBJ2-5; v_gene: TRBV5-8; d_gene: TRBD1; abundance: NA; CDR3nt: TGTGCCAGCAGCTTCTGGACAGGTGAAGAGACCCAGTACTTC; CDR3aa: CASSFWTGEETQYF
j_gene: TRBJ2-5; v_gene: TRBV11-2; d_gene: TRBD2; abundance: NA; CDR3nt: TGTGCCAGCAGGTCAGCGGGGACTGGATTGGAGACCCAGTACTTC; CDR3aa: CASRSAGTGLETQYF
j_gene: TRBJ2-3; v_gene: TRBV29-1; d_gene: TRBD2; abundance: NA; CDR3nt: TGCAGCGTTGATCGGGGGGTGGCAGATACGCAGTATTTT; CDR3aa: CSVDRGVADTQYF
j_gene: TRBJ1-2; v_gene: TRBV4-2; d_gene: NA; abundance: NA; CDR3nt: TGTGCCAGCAGCCAAGGCTTAGGGGCGGACTATGGCTACACCTTC; CDR3aa: CASSQGLGADYGYTF
j_gene: TRBJ1-2; v_gene: TRBV18; d_gene: NA; abundance: NA; CDR3nt: TGTGCCAGCTCACCGCCCCTTGCGAACTATGGCTACACCTTC; CDR3aa: CASSPPLANYGYTF
j_gene: TRBJ2-7; v_gene: TRBV15; d_gene: NA; abundance: NA; CDR3nt: TGTGCCACCAGCACGCGGGAAGGGAACTACGAGCAGTACTTC; CDR3aa: CATSTREGNYEQYF
j_gene: TRBJ1-2; v_gene: TRBV28; d_gene: NA; abundance: once; CDR3nt: TGTGCCAGCAGTGTCCGGGGGGGGCTATGGGGCTACACCTTC; CDR3aa: CASSVRGGLWGYTF
j_gene: TRBJ2-5; v_gene: TRBV6-6; d_gene: TRBD1; abundance: NA; CDR3nt: TGTGCCAGCAGTGACACAGGGGTTCAAGAGACCCAGTACTTC; CDR3aa: CASSDTGVQETQYF
j_gene: TRBJ1-5; v_gene: TRBV11-2; d_gene: NA; abundance: NA; CDR3nt: TGTGCCAGCAGCCGTCAGGAGGACAATCAGCCCCAGCATTTT; CDR3aa: CASSRQEDNQPQHF
j_gene: TRBJ2-1; v_gene: TRBV5-6; d_gene: NA; abundance: NA; CDR3nt: TGTGCCAGCAGCTTGGAAGGGAGCCATGAGCAGTTCTTC; CDR3aa: CASSLEGSHEQFF
j_gene: TRBJ2-7; v_gene: TRBV6-5; d_gene: NA; abundance: NA; CDR3nt: TGTGCCAGCAGCCTAGAACCCTCCTACGAGCAGTACTTC; CDR3aa: CASSLEPSYEQYF
j_gene: TRBJ1-6; v_gene: TRBV2; d_gene: TRBD1; abundance: once; CDR3nt: TGTGCCAGCAGGGACAGGGGGAATTCACCCCTCCACTTT; CDR3aa: CASRDRGNSPLHF
j_gene: TRBJ1-5; v_gene: TRBV30; d_gene: NA; abundance: NA; CDR3nt: TGTGCCTGGTCGGGCAGGGGCGATCAGCCCCAGCATTTT; CDR3aa: CAWSGRGDQPQHF
j_gene: TRBJ2-5; v_gene: TRBV7-9; d_gene: TRBD1; abundance: NA; CDR3nt: TGTGCCAGCAGCTTATCGGGACAGACCGAAGAGACCCAGTACTTC; CDR3aa: CASSLSGQTEETQYF
j_gene: TRBJ2-7; v_gene: TRBV30; d_gene: NA; abundance: once; CDR3nt: TGTGCCTGGAGTGTATGGGCAGGGGGAGGATACGAGCAGTACTTC; CDR3aa: CAWSVWAGGGYEQYF
j_gene: TRBJ2-1; v_gene: TRBV7-2; d_gene: TRBD2; abundance: NA; CDR3nt: TGTGCCAGCAGCTACCTAGCGGGAGGGTCCAATGAGCAGTTCTTC; CDR3aa: CASSYLAGGSNEQFF
j_gene: TRBJ2-7; v_gene: TRBV5-4; d_gene: NA; abundance: NA; CDR3nt: TGTGCCAGCAGCTCGCTCGTAAATGGAGACTACGAGCAGTACTTC; CDR3aa: CASSSLVNGDYEQYF
j_gene: TRBJ2-1; v_gene: TRBV28; d_gene: TRBD2; abundance: once; CDR3nt: TGTGCCACCTCCTCTCAAAGCGGGAGCCTGACAAATGAGCAGTTCTTC; CDR3aa: CATSSQSGSLTNEQFF
j_gene: TRBJ1-6; v_gene: TRBV5-4; d_gene: NA; abundance: NA; CDR3nt: TGTGCCAGCAGCCCATCCCACTCCTATAATTCACCCCTCCACTTT; CDR3aa: CASSPSHSYNSPLHF
j_gene: TRBJ2-3; v_gene: TRBV6-5; d_gene: TRBD1; abundance: NA; CDR3nt: TGTGCCAGCAGTTACTCCGGGACAGAGACAGATACGCAGTATTTT; CDR3aa: CASSYSGTETDTQYF
j_gene: TRBJ1-4; v_gene: TRBV5-1; d_gene: NA; abundance: NA; CDR3nt: TGCGCCAGCAGCTTGGGAACAGAGTTACTTAATGAAAAACTGTTTTTT; CDR3aa: CASSLGTELLNEKLFF
j_gene: TRBJ2-2; v_gene: TRBV5-1; d_gene: NA; abundance: NA; CDR3nt: TGCGCCAGCAGCTCACCGGGATTAACTCCCGGGGAGCTGTTTTTT; CDR3aa: CASSSPGLTPGELFF
j_gene: TRBJ2-1; v_gene: TRBV5-6; d_gene: TRBD2; abundance: NA; CDR3nt: TGTGCCAGCAGCTTGGCTAGCGGGAGGGCCCTAAATGAGCAGTTCTTC; CDR3aa: CASSLASGRALNEQFF
j_gene: TRBJ1-2; v_gene: TRBV5-6; d_gene: NA; abundance: NA; CDR3nt: TGTGCCAGCAGCTTCAGGCGGCAGGGCTCTGGCTACACCTTC; CDR3aa: CASSFRRQGSGYTF
j_gene: TRBJ2-2; v_gene: TRBV5-1; d_gene: TRBD2; abundance: NA; CDR3nt: TGCGCCAGCAGCTTGGCGGCTAGCGGGAGGTCCGGGGAGCTGTTTTTT; CDR3aa: CASSLAASGRSGELFF
j_gene: TRBJ1-5; v_gene: TRBV19; d_gene: NA; abundance: once; CDR3nt: TGTGCCAGTAGTATTGTAGGGGATAGCAATCAGCCCCAGCATTTT; CDR3aa: CASSIVGDSNQPQHF
j_gene: TRBJ1-1; v_gene: TRBV10-2; d_gene: NA; abundance: NA; CDR3nt: TGCGCCAGCAGGAGCACGATGAACACTGAAGCTTTCTTT; CDR3aa: CASRSTMNTEAFF
j_gene: TRBJ2-7; v_gene: TRBV5-4; d_gene: NA; abundance: NA; CDR3nt: TGTGCCAGCAGCTCTAGCTACGAGCAGTACTTC; CDR3aa: CASSSSYEQYF
j_gene: TRBJ2-7; v_gene: TRBV7-8; d_gene: NA; abundance: NA; CDR3nt: TGTGCCAGCAGCGGTGGGAGAGTCTACGAGCAGTACTTC; CDR3aa: CASSGGRVYEQYF
j_gene: TRBJ2-1; v_gene: TRBV6-5; d_gene: TRBD1; abundance: NA; CDR3nt: TGTGCCAGCAGCCTTCAAGGGGGCAGGAATGAGCAGTTCTTC; CDR3aa: CASSLQGGRNEQFF
j_gene: TRBJ2-2; v_gene: TRBV2; d_gene: TRBD2; abundance: NA; CDR3nt: TGTGCCACCCCGGGACTAGCCGGCGGGGAGCTGTTTTTT; CDR3aa: CATPGLAGGELFF
j_gene: TRBJ2-3; v_gene: TRBV14; d_gene: TRBD1; abundance: NA; CDR3nt: TGTGCCAGCAGCCAACTCCGGGACAGGGCAAACGATAGAGATACGCAGTATTTT; CDR3aa: CASSQLRDRANDRDTQYF
j_gene: TRBJ2-5; v_gene: TRBV4-1; d_gene: NA; abundance: NA; CDR3nt: TGCGCCAGCAGCCAGGGACTTCCGGAGACCCAGTACTTC; CDR3aa: CASSQGLPETQYF
j_gene: TRBJ2-1; v_gene: TRBV27; d_gene: NA; abundance: NA; CDR3nt: TGTGCCAGCAGTTCCCGCCCGCAGGGGAAAAATGAGCAGTTCTTC; CDR3aa: CASSSRPQGKNEQFF
j_gene: TRBJ1-2; v_gene: TRBV19; d_gene: NA; abundance: large; CDR3nt: TGTGCCACCTTGACAGGCGGCTATGGCTACACCTTC; CDR3aa: CATLTGGYGYTF
j_gene: TRBJ2-1; v_gene: TRBV9; d_gene: TRBD2; abundance: NA; CDR3nt: TGTGCCAGCAGCTTAGGTACGACGGGACTAGCGGGAGTGGGGGAGCAGTTCTTC; CDR3aa: CASSLGTTGLAGVGEQFF